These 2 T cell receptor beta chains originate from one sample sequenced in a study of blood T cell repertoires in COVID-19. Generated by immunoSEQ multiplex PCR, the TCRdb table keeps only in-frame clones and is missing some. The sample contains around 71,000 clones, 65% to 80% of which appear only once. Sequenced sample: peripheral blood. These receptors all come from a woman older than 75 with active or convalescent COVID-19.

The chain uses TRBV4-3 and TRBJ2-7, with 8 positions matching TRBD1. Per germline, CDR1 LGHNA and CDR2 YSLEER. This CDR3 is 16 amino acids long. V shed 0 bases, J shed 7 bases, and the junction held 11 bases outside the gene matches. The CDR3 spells CASSQDATGGRSEQYF. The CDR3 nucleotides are TGCGCCAGCAGCCAAGATGCAACAGGGGGACGTTCGGAGCAGTACTTC.

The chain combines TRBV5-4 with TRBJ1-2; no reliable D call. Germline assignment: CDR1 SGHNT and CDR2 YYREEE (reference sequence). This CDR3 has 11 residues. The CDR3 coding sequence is TGTGCGTCGAGGAGGGACTATGGCTACACCTTC. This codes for CASRRDYGYTF. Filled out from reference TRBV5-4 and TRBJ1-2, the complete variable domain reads ETGVTQSPTHLIKTRGQQVTLRCSSQSGHNTVSWYQQALGQGPQFIFQYYREEENGRGNFPPRFSGLQFPNYSSELNVNALELDDSALYLCASRRDYGYTFGSGTRLTVV.